Listed below are T cell receptor beta chains from one sample, sequenced in a study of cytomegalovirus exposure and HLA in healthy donors. Libraries were prepared by immunoSEQ multiplex PCR; TCRdb keeps only in-frame clonotypes and omits some of them. This sample lists 150,000 or so clones; its ten largest clones have over 1.5%. What was sequenced was PBMCs. These receptors were taken from a middle-aged woman in good health and CMV-seropositive. Both conserved end residues are part of each CDR3.

v_call	j_call	cdr3_aa
TRBV5-1	TRBJ2-3	CASSLSGRASDTQYF
TRBV7-9	TRBJ2-7	CASSPPTGTWQYF
TRBV2	TRBJ2-6	CASSLHGTGVGANVLTF
TRBV4-3	TRBJ2-2	CASSQAGTGDTGELFF
TRBV18	TRBJ2-4	CASSSYRDLAKNIQYF
TRBV11-3	TRBJ2-1	CASSYWGQGNEQFF
TRBV18	TRBJ1-4	CASSPAGQGSEKLFF
TRBV9	TRBJ2-5	CASSYGQGRLETQYF
TRBV7-9	TRBJ2-6	CASSPDNSGANVLTF
TRBV5-1	TRBJ2-5	CASSSTSPPETQYF
TRBV4-1	TRBJ2-3	CASSQDIRGAADTQYF
TRBV11-3	TRBJ2-7	CASSRSGGFHEQYF
TRBV5-1	TRBJ2-7	CASSLDGTGGEQYF
TRBV25-1	TRBJ1-2	CASRMGSGTGTGYTF
TRBV15	TRBJ2-7	CATSRGTGPYEQYF
TRBV7-3	TRBJ2-1	CASSRYWPKAGQGVYNEQFF
TRBV7-2	TRBJ2-7	CASSSHTQTAGEQYF
TRBV5-1	TRBJ1-5	CASSEGTASNQPQHF
TRBV10-3	TRBJ2-7	CAISDTWGDEQYF
TRBV30	TRBJ1-5	CAWSVRDINQPQHF
TRBV5-1	TRBJ2-2	CASSLADGGSNTGELFF
TRBV25-1	TRBJ2-7	CASSETGMTYEQYF
TRBV11-1	TRBJ2-1	CASSLRGQGYEQFF
TRBV30	TRBJ1-5	CAWSLDGEPQHF
TRBV11-2	TRBJ2-2	CASSQGQGLRRGYTGELFF
TRBV11-2	TRBJ2-7	CASSWGAEYEQYF
TRBV5-1	TRBJ2-2	CASSLMETLGQGELFF
TRBV6-1	TRBJ2-7	CASSLAGGPHYEQYF
TRBV6-6	TRBJ2-1	CASSLGTGLRDEQFF
TRBV7-7	TRBJ2-2	CASSPRNRGGTGELFF
TRBV29-1	TRBJ2-2	CSGTERGRNTGELFF
TRBV25-1	TRBJ2-3	CASSRLEGTLSGTDTQYF
TRBV18	TRBJ2-1	CASSSIPGTSVYNEQFF
TRBV7-8	TRBJ2-7	CASSLALSGISYEQYF
TRBV19	TRBJ2-2	CASSPRGAYTGELFF
TRBV28	TRBJ2-2	CASRKTGELFF
TRBV7-7	TRBJ1-4	CASSLGPRGASEKLFF
TRBV29-1	TRBJ2-3	CSVVGGGGDTQYF
TRBV5-1	TRBJ1-1	CASRGGQNTEAFF
TRBV18	TRBJ2-2	CASSPIQATTSTGELFF
TRBV19	TRBJ2-7	CASSIGTGFDEQYF
TRBV5-4	TRBJ2-1	CASSVSSGSEQFF
TRBV7-2	TRBJ2-2	CASSPLLARNTGELFF
TRBV27	TRBJ2-1	CASTPGTAAGLYYNEQFF
TRBV28	TRBJ1-5	CASSLGGTGNQPQHF
TRBV29-1	TRBJ2-3	CSVPDRAGDTQYF
TRBV19	TRBJ2-2	CASSLIIQGELFF
TRBV7-2	TRBJ2-7	CASSLVAGGRYEQYF
TRBV4-1	TRBJ2-2	CASSLGGVGAGELFF
TRBV18	TRBJ1-5	CASSQGAGNQPQHF
TRBV5-1	TRBJ1-2	CASSPDSLANYGYTF
TRBV7-9	TRBJ2-5	CASSASGTGETQYF